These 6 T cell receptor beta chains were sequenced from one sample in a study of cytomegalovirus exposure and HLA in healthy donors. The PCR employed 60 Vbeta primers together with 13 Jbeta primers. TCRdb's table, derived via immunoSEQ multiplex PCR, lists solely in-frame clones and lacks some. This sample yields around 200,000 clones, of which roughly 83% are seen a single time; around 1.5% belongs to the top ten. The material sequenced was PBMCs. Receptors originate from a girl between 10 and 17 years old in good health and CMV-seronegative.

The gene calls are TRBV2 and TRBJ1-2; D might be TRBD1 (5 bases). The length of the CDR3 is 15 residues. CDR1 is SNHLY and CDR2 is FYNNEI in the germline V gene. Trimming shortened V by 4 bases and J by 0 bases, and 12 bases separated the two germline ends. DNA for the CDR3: TGTGCCAGCAGTGGGTATGGACAAACTAACTATGGCTACACCTTC. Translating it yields CASSGYGQTNYGYTF.

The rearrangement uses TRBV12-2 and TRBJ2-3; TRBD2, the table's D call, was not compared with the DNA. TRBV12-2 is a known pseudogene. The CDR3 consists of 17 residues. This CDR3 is CASREGLAGRGRDTQYF. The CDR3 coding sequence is TGTGCAAGTCGGGAGGGACTAGCGGGCAGAGGTAGAGATACGCAGTATTTT.

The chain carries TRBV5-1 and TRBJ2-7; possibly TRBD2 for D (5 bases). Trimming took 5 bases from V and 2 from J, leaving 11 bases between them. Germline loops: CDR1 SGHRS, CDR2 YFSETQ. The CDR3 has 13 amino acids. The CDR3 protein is CASSRGSPYEQYF. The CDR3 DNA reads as TGCGCCAGCAGTAGAGGGAGCCCCTACGAGCAGTACTTC.

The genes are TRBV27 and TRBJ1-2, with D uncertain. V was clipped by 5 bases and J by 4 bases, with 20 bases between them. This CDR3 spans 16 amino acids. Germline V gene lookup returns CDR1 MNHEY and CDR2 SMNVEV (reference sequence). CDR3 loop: CASSGPDPGSLYGYTF. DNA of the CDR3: TGTGCCAGCAGTGGCCCCGACCCAGGAAGCCTCTATGGCTACACCTTC.

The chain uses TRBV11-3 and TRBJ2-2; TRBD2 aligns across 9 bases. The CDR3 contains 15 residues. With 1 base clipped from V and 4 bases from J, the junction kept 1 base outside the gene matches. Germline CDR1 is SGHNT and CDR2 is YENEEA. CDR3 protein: CASSLGGRGTGELFF. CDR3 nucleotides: TGTGCCAGCAGCTTAGGCGGGAGGGGCACCGGGGAGCTGTTTTTT.

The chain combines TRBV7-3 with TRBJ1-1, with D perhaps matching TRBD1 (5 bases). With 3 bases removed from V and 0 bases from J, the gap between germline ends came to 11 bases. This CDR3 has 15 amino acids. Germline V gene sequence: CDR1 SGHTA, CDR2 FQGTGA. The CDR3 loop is CASSLGHFMNTEAFF. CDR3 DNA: TGTGCCAGCAGCTTGGGGCATTTTATGAACACTGAAGCTTTCTTT.